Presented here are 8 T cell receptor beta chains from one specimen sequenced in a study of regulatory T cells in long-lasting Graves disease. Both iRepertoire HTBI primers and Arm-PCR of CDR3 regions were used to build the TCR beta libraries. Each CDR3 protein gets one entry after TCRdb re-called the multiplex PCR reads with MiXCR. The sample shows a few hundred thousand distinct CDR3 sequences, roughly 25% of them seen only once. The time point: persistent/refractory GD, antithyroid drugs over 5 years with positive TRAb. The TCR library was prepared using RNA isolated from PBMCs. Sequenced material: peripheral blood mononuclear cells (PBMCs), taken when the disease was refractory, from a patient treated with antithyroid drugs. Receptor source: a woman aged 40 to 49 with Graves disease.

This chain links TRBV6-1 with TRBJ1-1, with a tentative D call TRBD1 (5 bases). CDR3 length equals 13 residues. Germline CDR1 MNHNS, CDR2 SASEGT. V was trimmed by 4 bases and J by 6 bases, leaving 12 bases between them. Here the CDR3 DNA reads TGTGCCAGCAGTGGGCCGGGGCAGCCTGAAGCTTTCTTT. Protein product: CASSGPGQPEAFF.

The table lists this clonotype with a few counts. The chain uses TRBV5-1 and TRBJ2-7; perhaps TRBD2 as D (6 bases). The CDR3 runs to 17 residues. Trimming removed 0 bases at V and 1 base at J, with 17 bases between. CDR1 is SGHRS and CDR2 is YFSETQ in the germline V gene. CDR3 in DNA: TGCGCCAGCAGCTTGGCCTTTAAAGCGGGCCCATCCTACGAGCAGTACTTC. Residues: CASSLAFKAGPSYEQYF.

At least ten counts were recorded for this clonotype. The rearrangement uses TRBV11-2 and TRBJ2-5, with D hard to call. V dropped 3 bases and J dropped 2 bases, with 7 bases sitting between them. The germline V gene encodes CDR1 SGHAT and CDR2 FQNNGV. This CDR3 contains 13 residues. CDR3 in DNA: TGTGCCAGCAGCTTCACAGCGCAAGAGACCCAGTACTTC. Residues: CASSFTAQETQYF.

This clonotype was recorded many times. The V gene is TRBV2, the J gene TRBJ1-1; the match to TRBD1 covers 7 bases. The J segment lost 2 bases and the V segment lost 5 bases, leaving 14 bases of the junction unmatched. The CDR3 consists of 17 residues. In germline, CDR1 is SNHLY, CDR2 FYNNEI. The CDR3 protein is CASSYSIDRVSNTEAFF. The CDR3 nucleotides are TGTGCCAGCAGTTATTCCATCGACAGGGTGAGCAACACTGAAGCTTTCTTT.

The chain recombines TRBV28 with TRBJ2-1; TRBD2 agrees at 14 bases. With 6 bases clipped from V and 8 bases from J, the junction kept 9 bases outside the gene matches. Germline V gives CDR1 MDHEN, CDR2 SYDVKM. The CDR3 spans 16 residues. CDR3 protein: CASRSGTSGRSYEQFF. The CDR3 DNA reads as TGTGCCAGCAGATCCGGGACTAGCGGGAGAAGCTATGAGCAGTTCTTC.

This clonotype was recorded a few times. The CDR3 loop reads CASSIVSGNEQYF. DNA of the CDR3: TGTGCCAGTAGTATAGTATCAGGGAACGAGCAGTACTTC. The rearrangement links TRBV19 to TRBJ2-7; D perhaps matches TRBD1 (5 bases). CDR1 is LNHDA and CDR2 is SQIVND in the germline V gene (reference sequence). This CDR3 region has 13 residues. V was trimmed by 1 base and J by 5 bases, leaving 9 bases between them.

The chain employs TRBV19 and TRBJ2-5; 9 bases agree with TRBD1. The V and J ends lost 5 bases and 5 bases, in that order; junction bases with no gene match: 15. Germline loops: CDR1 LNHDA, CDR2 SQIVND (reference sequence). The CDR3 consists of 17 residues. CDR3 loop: CASSPGQGIIGRETQYF. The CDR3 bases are TGTGCCAGTAGTCCCGGACAGGGGATTATTGGTAGGGAGACCCAGTACTTC. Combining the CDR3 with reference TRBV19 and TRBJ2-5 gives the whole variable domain DGGITQSPKYLFRKEGQNVTLSCEQNLNHDAMYWYRQDPGQGLRLIYYSQIVNDFQKGDIAEGYSVSREKKESFPLTVTSAQKNPTAFYLCASSPGQGIIGRETQYFGPGTRLLVL.

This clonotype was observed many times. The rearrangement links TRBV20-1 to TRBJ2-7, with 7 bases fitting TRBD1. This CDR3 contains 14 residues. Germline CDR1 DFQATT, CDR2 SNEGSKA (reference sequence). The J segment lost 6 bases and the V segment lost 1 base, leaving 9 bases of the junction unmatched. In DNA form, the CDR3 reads TGCAGTGCTAGAGGGGGGACAGCCCGACCCGAGCAGTACTTC. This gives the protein CSARGGTARPEQYF.